The 28 T cell receptor beta chains reported below all come from one sample, sequenced in a study of T cells after yellow fever vaccination. Each CDR3 protein is one row after TCRdb ran MiXCR on the 5' RACE reads. Among about 320,000 distinct CDR3 sequences listed, over 8.5% were seen once. The input for sequencing was CD4+ T cells sorted from PBMCs, taken 45 days after the yellow fever booster vaccination. These receptors came from a man younger than 30 who received the YFV17D yellow fever vaccine.

The genes are TRBV25-1 and TRBJ2-1; the match to TRBD2 covers 10 bases. This CDR3 comprises 15 residues. Germline V CDR1 and CDR2: MGHDK, SYGVNS. Unmatched junction bases numbered 6, after V lost 1 base and J lost 9 bases. In DNA, the CDR3 is TGTGCCAGCAGTGAATCCCAGCGGGGGGGCTCTGAGCAGTTCTTC. Translating gives CASSESQRGGSEQFF.

The V call is TRBV9, the J call TRBJ2-5; the D gene could be TRBD1 or TRBD2 (5 bases each). Germline-derived CDR1 and CDR2 are SGDLS and YYNGEE. The CDR3 has 14 amino acids. With 1 base removed from V and 5 bases from J, the gap between germline ends came to 12 bases. The CDR3, as DNA: TGTGCCAGCAGCGTAAGTCGAGGGGAGGAGACCCAGTACTTC. Amino acid sequence: CASSVSRGEETQYF.

This clonotype was picked up one time. The CDR3 coding sequence is TGTGCCATCACTCGGGGGGAATATGGCTACACCTTC. Translating gives CAITRGEYGYTF. The V gene is TRBV10-3, the J gene TRBJ1-2, with D perhaps TRBD1 (5 bases). The length of the CDR3 is 12 residues. The ends were cut back, 7 bases at V and 5 bases at J, with 11 bases in the middle. The germline V gene encodes CDR1 ENHRY and CDR2 SYGVKD.

This clonotype has more than one count but fewer than ten. The rearrangement uses TRBV12-3 or TRBV12-4 and TRBJ1-5; D remains unclear. V shed 1 base and J shed 5 bases, with 6 bases lying between them. The CDR3 has 13 residues. The CDR3 spells CASSLDSYQPQHF. The CDR3 DNA reads TGTGCCAGCAGTTTAGACAGTTATCAGCCCCAGCATTTT.

This clonotype has just a few counts. The chain has TRBV3-1 and TRBJ2-4; D may correspond to TRBD1 or TRBD2 (6 bases each). CDR1 is LGHDT and CDR2 is YNNKEL in the germline V gene (reference sequence). The length of the CDR3 is 15 residues. The V end lost 0 bases, the J end lost 1 base, and 7 bases lay between the germline ends. CDR3 nucleotide sequence: TGTGCCAGCAGCCAAGAAGGGGGGGCCAAAAACATTCAGTACTTC. Amino acid sequence: CASSQEGGAKNIQYF.

The rearrangement links TRBV25-1 to TRBJ2-7; 7 nucleotides align to TRBD1. CDR1 is MGHDK and CDR2 is SYGVNS in the germline V gene. CDR3 length: 15 residues. V shed 1 base and J 0 bases; nucleotides not matched to a gene: 3. The CDR3 DNA sequence: TGTGCCAGCAGTGAATCCGGGACAGTCTCCTACGAGCAGTACTTC. Protein product: CASSESGTVSYEQYF.

There are many counts of this clonotype. The genes are TRBV6-6 and TRBJ2-5; D ambiguous. CDR3 length: 12 amino acids. Trimming removed 8 bases at V and 1 base at J, with 8 bases between. Germline CDR1 and CDR2: MNHNY and SVGAGI (reference sequence). The CDR3 loop reads CASGSTQETQYF. As DNA, the CDR3 is TGTGCCAGCGGATCTACCCAAGAGACCCAGTACTTC.

CDR3 amino acids: CASSYSSLGIDTQYF. As DNA, the CDR3 is TGTGCCAGCAGTTACAGTTCACTAGGAATAGATACGCAGTATTTT. The chain joins TRBV6-2 or TRBV6-3 to TRBJ2-3; a possible D gene is TRBD2 (5 bases). This CDR3 is 15 amino acids long. V shed 2 bases and J shed 5 bases, with 14 bases lying between them. Germline lookup yields CDR1 MNHEY and CDR2 SVGEGT.

The chain is built from TRBV5-1 and TRBJ2-7; 10 bases fit TRBD2. With 4 bases clipped from V and 2 bases from J, the junction kept 6 bases outside the gene matches. The germline gives CDR1 SGHRS, CDR2 YFSETQ. The CDR3 spans 15 residues. CDR3 in DNA: TGCGCCAGCAGCCGAACTAGCGGGGACACCTACGAGCAGTACTTC. It codes for CASSRTSGDTYEQYF.

This clonotype came up many times. CDR3 coding DNA: TGTGCCAGCAGCCCGGGGGCCATCGGAAGTGATACGCAGTATTTT. Protein sequence: CASSPGAIGSDTQYF. The chain combines TRBV3-1 with TRBJ2-3; D possibly uses TRBD1 or TRBD2 (6 bases each). The V gene lost 4 bases and the J gene lost 6 bases, with 17 bases spanning the gap. Germline CDR1 LGHDT, CDR2 YNNKEL (reference sequence). The CDR3 spans 15 residues.

The gene calls are TRBV6-5 and TRBJ2-1; perhaps TRBD1 as D (6 bases). Germline V lookup: CDR1 MNHEY, CDR2 SVGAGI. Between the trimmed V and J ends, which lost 5 bases and 3 bases, there was a span of 11 bases. The CDR3 contains 14 residues. CDR3 region: CASSRRTVYNEQFF. The CDR3 nucleotides are TGTGCCAGCAGTAGAAGGACAGTCTACAATGAGCAGTTCTTC.

The V call is TRBV6-2 or TRBV6-3, the J call TRBJ2-4; possible D gene TRBD1, 5 bases. The CDR3 runs 15 residues. The V gene lost 4 bases and the J gene lost 3 bases, with 13 bases spanning the gap. Germline V CDR1 and CDR2: MNHEY, SVGEGT. This CDR3 is CASSSFRVDKNIQYF. CDR3 bases: TGTGCCAGCAGTTCTTTCAGGGTTGACAAAAACATTCAGTACTTC.

The V gene is TRBV5-4, the J gene TRBJ2-5; perhaps TRBD2 as D (5 bases). This CDR3 is built from 15 residues. Per the germline V gene, CDR1 is SGHNT and CDR2 is YYREEE (reference sequence). V was shortened by 2 bases and J by 2 bases, with 13 bases between the two germline ends. The CDR3 region is CASSFGVGRQETQYF. CDR3 bases: TGTGCCAGCAGCTTTGGTGTGGGGAGACAAGAGACCCAGTACTTC. Filled out from reference TRBV5-4 and TRBJ2-5, the complete variable domain reads ETGVTQSPTHLIKTRGQQVTLRCSSQSGHNTVSWYQQALGQGPQFIFQYYREEENGRGNFPPRFSGLQFPNYSSELNVNALELDDSALYLCASSFGVGRQETQYFGPGTRLLVL.

This clonotype was detected ten times or more. CDR3: CASSLSTGTSGGDEQFF. DNA of the CDR3: TGTGCCAGCAGCCTCTCAACCGGGACTAGCGGGGGTGATGAGCAGTTCTTC. The chain couples TRBV4-2 to TRBJ2-1; 14 bases agree with TRBD2. The CDR3 has 17 residues. Germline lookup yields CDR1 LGHNA and CDR2 YNFKEQ. Germline trimming cut 4 bases from V and 8 bases from J; bases unmatched to any gene: 10.

This clonotype turned up a few times. This chain connects TRBV3-1 to TRBJ2-4, with D tentatively TRBD1 or TRBD2 (6 bases each). With 9 bases removed from V and 8 bases from J, the gap between germline ends came to 29 bases. The CDR3 consists of 17 residues. CDR1 and CDR2 (germline): LGHDT, YNNKEL (reference sequence). The CDR3 region is CASKKLSPGGQRDIQYF. The CDR3 nucleotides are TGTGCCAGTAAAAAGTTAAGCCCTGGGGGGCAAAGGGACATTCAGTACTTC. Based on the CDR3 plus reference TRBV3-1 and TRBJ2-4, the full variable domain is DTAVSQTPKYLVTQMGNDKSIKCEQNLGHDTMYWYKQDSKKFLKIMFSYNNKELIINETVPNRFSPKSPDKAHLNLHINSLELGDSAVYFCASKKLSPGGQRDIQYFGAGTRLSVL.

There are many counts of this clonotype. The chain recombines TRBV6-2 or TRBV6-3 with TRBJ1-6, with 8 bases lining up with TRBD1. The V gene end was trimmed by 7 bases and the J gene end by 7 bases; junction bases not matched to a gene: 3. CDR1 and CDR2 (germline): MNHEY, SVGEGT. The CDR3 runs 13 residues. The chain's CDR3 is CASTRQGNSPLHF. The DNA for the CDR3 is TGTGCCAGCACCCGACAGGGGAATTCACCCCTCCACTTT.

V and J are TRBV5-1 and TRBJ2-7; maybe TRBD1 (5 bases). V lost 0 bases and J 5 bases, leaving 15 bases between the germline ends. The CDR3 runs 15 residues. CDR1 is SGHRS and CDR2 is YFSETQ in the germline V gene. Written as DNA, the CDR3 is TGCGCCAGCAGCTTGGATCTGAGAACCAGGGACGAGCAGTACTTC. It yields the protein CASSLDLRTRDEQYF.

The chain is built from TRBV4-1 and TRBJ2-1, with TRBD2 matching over 7 bases. This CDR3 comprises 14 residues. Germline CDR1 reads MGHRA; CDR2 reads YSYEKL. Losses at the gene ends were 3 bases for V and 5 bases for J; bases not matched to a gene: 4. CDR3 bases: TGCGCCAGCAGCCATACTAGCGCTGACAATGAGCAGTTCTTC. This codes for CASSHTSADNEQFF.

This clonotype was observed a handful of times. V is TRBV3-1 and J is TRBJ2-3, with D unresolved. Germline V gives CDR1 LGHDT, CDR2 YNNKEL (reference sequence). Trimming shortened V by 0 bases and J by 1 base, and 5 bases separated the two germline ends. The CDR3 runs to 14 residues. Here the CDR3 reads CASSQERGTDTQYF. The DNA of the CDR3 is TGTGCCAGCAGCCAAGAAAGGGGCACAGATACGCAGTATTTT.

Comments on this clonotype: One junction end does not reproduce the germline sequence, and a read error may be involved. The chain recombines TRBV5-1 with TRBJ1-1, with D possibly matching TRBD1 (6 bases). This CDR3 contains 15 residues. Germline CDR1 SGHRS, CDR2 YFSETQ. CDR3 bases: TGCGCCAGCCGCTTGGCGTACAGGGCCAACACTGAAGCTTTCTTT. Its protein is CASRLAYRANTEAFF.

The chain is built from TRBV9 and TRBJ1-3, with D uncertain. The V and J ends lost 2 bases and 2 bases respectively, with 8 bases between them. The CDR3 is 14 amino acids. The germline V gene has CDR1 SGDLS and CDR2 YYNGEE. The CDR3 loop is CASSVGFAGNTIYF. CDR3 DNA: TGTGCCAGCAGCGTGGGGTTCGCTGGAAACACCATATATTTT.

This clonotype was found a few times. The germline gene is not matched at one end of the junction; a read error may be the cause. The chain combines TRBV7-7 with TRBJ2-3, with D tentatively TRBD2 (6 bases). Germline-derived CDR1 and CDR2 are SSHAT and FNYEAQ (reference sequence). The CDR3 has 14 residues. DNA of the CDR3: TGTGCTAGCAGCTCGGCCACTAGCAAAGATACGCAGTATTTT. Protein: CASSSATSKDTQYF. Using reference TRBV7-7 and TRBJ2-3 for the parts outside the CDR3, the full variable domain is GAGVSQSPRYKVTKRGQDVTLRCDPISSHATLYWYQQALGQGPEFLTYFNYEAQPDKSGLPSDRFSAERPEGSISTLTIQRTEQRDSAMYRCASSSATSKDTQYFGPGTRLTVL.

This clonotype occurred a few times. This rearrangement joins TRBV6-5 to TRBJ2-5, with TRBD2 identical over 13 bases. V shed 2 bases and J 9 bases; nucleotides not matched to a gene: 6. The CDR3 sequence is 15 residues long. The germline CDR1 and CDR2 sequences are MNHEY and SVGAGI. The CDR3 sequence: CASSYATSGGTAQYF. Here the CDR3 DNA reads TGTGCCAGCAGTTACGCGACTAGCGGGGGGACGGCCCAGTACTTC.

In its sample, this clonotype was seen a few times. V is TRBV20-1 and J is TRBJ2-5, with TRBD2 identical over 8 bases. The CDR3 has 14 amino acids. Unmatched junction bases numbered 11, after V lost 6 bases and J lost 5 bases. Germline V gene sequence: CDR1 DFQATT, CDR2 SNEGSKA (reference sequence). This CDR3 reads CSARSGGPGETQYF. The CDR3 region has the DNA TGCAGTGCCAGAAGCGGGGGCCCAGGGGAGACCCAGTACTTC.

This chain connects TRBV10-3 to TRBJ1-1, with TRBD1 matching 9 bases. The junction had 12 bases not matched to a gene; V was cut back by 6 bases and J by 1 base. CDR3 length: 17 residues. Per germline, CDR1 ENHRY and CDR2 SYGVKD. CDR3 region: CAIRAGTGIPRNTEAFF. DNA of the CDR3: TGTGCCATCAGAGCCGGGACAGGGATACCTCGGAACACTGAAGCTTTCTTT.

The gene calls are TRBV18 and TRBJ1-1; no clear D gene. The germline gives CDR1 KGHSH, CDR2 LQKENI. This CDR3 has 15 amino acids. Trimming left V 3 bases short and J 3 bases short, with 14 bases between. This CDR3 reads CASSPTTRTDTEAFF. The CDR3 DNA reads TGTGCCAGCTCACCCACGACGAGGACGGACACTGAAGCTTTCTTT.

This clonotype was detected many times. V usage is TRBV4-3 and J usage is TRBJ2-6; D remains ambiguous. V was trimmed by 0 bases and J by 1 base, leaving 7 bases between them. This CDR3 region has 16 residues. Germline V gene lookup returns CDR1 LGHNA and CDR2 YSLEER. CDR3 sequence reads: CASSQDRVSGANVLTF. The DNA for the CDR3 is TGCGCCAGCAGCCAAGATAGGGTTTCTGGGGCCAACGTCCTGACTTTC.

This clonotype was found a few times. For the CDR3, the DNA is TGTGCCAGCAGCCAATACCAAAATCAGCCCCAGCATTTT. Its protein product is CASSQYQNQPQHF. This chain links TRBV11-2 with TRBJ1-5, with D unclear. Germline CDR1 and CDR2: SGHAT and FQNNGV. This CDR3 contains 13 residues. The ends were cut back, 5 bases at V and 4 bases at J, with 9 bases in the middle.